This record covers a single TCR beta chain. Its antigen is still unknown. The data were obtained in a study of cytomegalovirus exposure and HLA in healthy donors. Across the study: The roughly 110 validation repertoires were reported in a later analysis to have been generated on the same platform as the roughly 680 first-cohort repertoires. Study observations and caveats: Reported results showed that the classifier diagnosed cytomegalovirus status with high specificity and sensitivity. A subsequent analysis found that TCR clusters from the first cohort also tended to co-occur in the 130 or so validation repertoires, with roughly 95% of cluster scores above 0. A few CMV-associated chains were confirmed in vitro to be specific for CMV antigens.

Sequencing was performed with immunoSEQ multiplex PCR; in TCRdb, only in-frame clones are kept and a portion is missing. The data show over 100,000 clones, 75% to 90% seen once. The CDR3 length is 12 residues. V gave up 6 bases and J gave up 3 bases, with 8 bases separating them. The germline gives CDR1 SNHLY, CDR2 FYNNEI. The chain has TRBV2 and TRBJ1-1; D is perhaps TRBD1 (5 bases). The TCR was taken from a woman aged 18-35 years in good health and CMV-seronegative. Sequencing was done on a sample of PBMCs. The CDR3 DNA sequence: TGTGCCAGCAGAGCAGGGTACACTGAAGCTTTCTTT. It is translated as CASRAGYTEAFF.